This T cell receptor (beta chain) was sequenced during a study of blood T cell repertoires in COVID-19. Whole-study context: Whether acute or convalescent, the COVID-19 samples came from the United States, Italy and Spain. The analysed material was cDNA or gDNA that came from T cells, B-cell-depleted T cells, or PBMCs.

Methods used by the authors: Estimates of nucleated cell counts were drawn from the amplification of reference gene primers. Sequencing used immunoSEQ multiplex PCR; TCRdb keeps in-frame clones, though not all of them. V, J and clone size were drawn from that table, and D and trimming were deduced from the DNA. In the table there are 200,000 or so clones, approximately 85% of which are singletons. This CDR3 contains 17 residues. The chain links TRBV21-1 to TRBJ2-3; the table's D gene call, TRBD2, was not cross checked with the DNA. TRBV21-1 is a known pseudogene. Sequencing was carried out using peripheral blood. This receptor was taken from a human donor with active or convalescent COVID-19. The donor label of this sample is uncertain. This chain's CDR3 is CASSKNYSGRATDTQYF. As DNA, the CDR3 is TGTGCCAGCAGCAAAAATTATAGCGGGAGGGCCACAGATACGCAGTATTTT.